The T cell receptor beta chain under discussion was sequenced for a study of T cell responses to AZD1222 COVID-19 vaccine. Overall study: It was second doses at about 4 or about 12 weeks that were pooled. Overall study findings and caveats: After the peak T cell response, and only then, were repertoires sampled. At 160-218 and 743-854, vaccine-associated CD4 TCRs were dominant, and they spanned spike. The donor cohort was predominantly white British with a female majority, and clonal diversity may have been underestimated.

Using immunoSEQ multiplex PCR, the repertoire was profiled, and TCRdb retains in-frame clones only, with some absent. The profile shows 130,000 or so clones, roughly 93% of them singletons. Turning to this clone: As yet, its antigen is unknown.

The TCR comes from an adult in good health. This material consisted of peripheral blood, taken on day 0 of AZD1222 vaccination.

Here the CDR3 reads CASSSRDYPYEQYF. CDR3 DNA sequence: TGCGCCAGCAGCTCCCGGGACTACCCCTACGAGCAGTACTTC. The chain joins TRBV5-1 to TRBJ2-7; 7 bases match TRBD2. J gave up 2 bases and V 3 bases, and 5 bases lay outside the gene matches. The CDR3 has 14 residues. CDR1 and CDR2 (germline): SGHRS, YFSETQ.